The rows below give T cell receptor beta chains drawn from one sample of a study of T-cell reconstitution after alpha-beta-depleted transplantation in children. TCRdb fed the PCR reads into MiXCR, producing one record per CDR3 protein. The sample yields about 360,000 distinct CDR3 sequences, 10% to 15% seen once. The sequencing used PBMCs, collected from the stem cell graft. Every receptor here comes from a human donor who donated a stem cell graft to a child with Fanconi anemia. Both conserved end residues are part of each CDR3.

j_call,v_call,cdr3_aa
TRBJ2-1,TRBV10-1,CASSPTSGGPQFF
TRBJ1-3,TRBV5-1,CASSPGRIDSGNTIYF
TRBJ1-4,TRBV20-1,CSARPLQGIGEKLFF
TRBJ2-1,TRBV5-1,CASSPLGYNEQFF
TRBJ1-5,TRBV7-9,CASGERGNQPQHF
TRBJ2-1,TRBV20-1,CSATLTRGYNEQFF
TRBJ1-1,TRBV19,CASSKGGLNTEAFF
TRBJ1-4,TRBV19,CASSMRGPREKLFF
TRBJ1-2,TRBV12-3/TRBV12-4,CASSSGDLLTIYGYTF
TRBJ1-2,TRBV20-1,CSAGWAAWGYTF
TRBJ2-3,TRBV20-1,CSAYKQGVATDTQYF
TRBJ2-5,TRBV12-3/TRBV12-4,CASTPWGDVGETQYF
TRBJ1-1,TRBV5-1,CASSPGDNMNTEAFF
TRBJ2-2,TRBV7-2,CASSSYRTDNTGELFF
TRBJ2-7,TRBV12-3/TRBV12-4,CASSRSLRGEQYF
TRBJ1-2,TRBV7-2,CASSLDRRDLYGYTF
TRBJ2-5,TRBV15,CATSRDQGPSQETQYF
TRBJ1-1,TRBV12-3/TRBV12-4,CASRGTGVNTEAFF
TRBJ2-2,TRBV11-2,CASSSDTTGTYANTGELFF
TRBJ2-5,TRBV5-4,CASSRQEAFQETQYF
TRBJ2-7,TRBV9,CASSPGQTYEQYF
TRBJ2-7,TRBV5-6,CASRYQQLSYEQYF
TRBJ1-1,TRBV5-1,CASSQQGALNTEAFF
TRBJ2-2,TRBV29-1,CSVEPTGGRDGELFF
TRBJ1-4,TRBV6-2/TRBV6-3,CASSRTPGATNEKLFF
TRBJ1-1,TRBV29-1,CSVGEAGGTEAFF
TRBJ1-2,TRBV5-1,CASSNAGTETYGYTF
TRBJ2-1,TRBV18,CASSPPGNSYNEQFF
TRBJ1-1,TRBV27,CASSFREGAKAFF
TRBJ2-1,TRBV29-1,CSVEGGSSYNEQFF
TRBJ1-4,TRBV20-1,CSAMEGSPEKLFF
TRBJ2-2,TRBV4-3,CASSQEGIGELFF
TRBJ2-1,TRBV29-1,CSVRDSGNNEQFF
TRBJ2-7,TRBV10-2,CASGTSDGYEQYF
TRBJ2-2,TRBV7-8,CASSLVSDATGELFF
TRBJ1-4,TRBV25-1,CASSEGVGGAINEKLFF
TRBJ1-4,TRBV7-8,CASSPWSEKLFF
TRBJ2-3,TRBV4-3,CASSLFSTSTDTQYF
TRBJ2-5,TRBV12-3/TRBV12-4,CASSSLVRETQYF
TRBJ1-1,TRBV20-1,CSARDVQGLTEAFF
TRBJ2-2,TRBV3-1,CASSQRPGDTGELFF
TRBJ1-1,TRBV6-1,CASSITGGITEAFF
TRBJ2-1,TRBV3-1,CASSQGAGQGYNEQFF
TRBJ2-5,TRBV24-1,CATSDFSGGGRETQYF
TRBJ2-1,TRBV7-2,CASRLPLYFNEQFF
TRBJ2-1,TRBV20-1,CSAAGQGITDEQFF
TRBJ2-1,TRBV20-1,CSAIRGGYNEQFF
TRBJ1-1,TRBV5-6,CASSPMGGDTEAFF
TRBJ2-2,TRBV5-1,CASSLTSGVYGELFF
TRBJ2-7,TRBV6-1,CASTGQLQYPYEQYF
TRBJ1-4,TRBV28,CASSDTGATNEKLFF
TRBJ2-1,TRBV5-4,CASSSSLAGANNEQFF